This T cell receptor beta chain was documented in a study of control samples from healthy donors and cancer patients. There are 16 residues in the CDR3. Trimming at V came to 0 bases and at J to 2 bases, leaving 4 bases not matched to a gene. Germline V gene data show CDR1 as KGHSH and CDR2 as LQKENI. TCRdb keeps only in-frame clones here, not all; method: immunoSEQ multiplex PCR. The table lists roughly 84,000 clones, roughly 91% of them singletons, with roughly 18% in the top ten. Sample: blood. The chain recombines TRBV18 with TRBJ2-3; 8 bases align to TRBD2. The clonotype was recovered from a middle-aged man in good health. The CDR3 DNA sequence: TGTGCCAGCTCACCACCGTCTAGCGGGTTCACAGATACGCAGTATTTT. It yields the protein CASSPPSSGFTDTQYF.